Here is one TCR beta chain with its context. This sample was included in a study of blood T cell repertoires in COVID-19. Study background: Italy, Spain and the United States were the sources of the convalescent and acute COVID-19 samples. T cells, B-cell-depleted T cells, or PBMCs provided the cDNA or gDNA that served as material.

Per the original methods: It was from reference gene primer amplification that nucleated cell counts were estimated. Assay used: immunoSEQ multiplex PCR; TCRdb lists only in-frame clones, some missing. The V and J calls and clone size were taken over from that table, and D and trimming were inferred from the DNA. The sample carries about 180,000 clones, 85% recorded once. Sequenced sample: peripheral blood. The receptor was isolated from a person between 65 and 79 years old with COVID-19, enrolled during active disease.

As DNA, the CDR3 is TGCGCCAGCAGCTTCTCTGGTGCGGGAGTCTTGTACGAGCAGTACTTC. Its translation is CASSFSGAGVLYEQYF. The gene calls are TRBV5-1 and TRBJ2-7; TRBD2 agrees at 7 bases. CDR3 length: 16 residues. Losses at the gene ends were 2 bases for V and 4 bases for J; bases not matched to a gene: 12. Germline V gives CDR1 SGHRS, CDR2 YFSETQ.